This T cell receptor beta chain was sequenced for a study of lymphopenia after photon versus proton radiotherapy. CDR1 and CDR2 from the germline V gene are SGHTA and FQGNSA. Trimming removed 6 bases from V and 4 bases from J, with 15 bases in between. The CDR3 totals 14 residues. Of note for this clone: Antigen unknown.

Study results and limitations: Oligoclonal CD8+ Temra expansion after nadir drove photon patients' diversity drop. Photon-treated patients lost naive T cells and TCR diversity; proton-treated stayed stable. Only patients who died were analyzed for survival; proton advantage is unproven. A bigger post-nadir fall in TCR diversity correlated inversely with survival time in deceased patients.

Libraries were prepared by immunoSEQ multiplex PCR; TCRdb keeps only in-frame clonotypes and omits some of them. This sample has some 55,000 clones, with 86% found just once. This rearrangement joins TRBV7-2 to TRBJ1-2; maybe TRBD1 (6 bases). This TCR came from a man in his forties with gastric cancer. The sequences come from peripheral blood, collected from a patient treated with photon-based radiotherapy. CDR3 DNA sequence: TGTGCCAGCAGGAGGTCAGGGGAGCCCTATGGCTACACCTTC. Amino acids: CASRRSGEPYGYTF. The variable domain in full, completed from reference TRBV7-2 and TRBJ1-2, reads GAGVSQSPSNKVTEKGKDVELRCDPISGHTALYWYRQSLGQGLEFLIYFQGNSAPDKSGLPSDRFSAERTGGSVSTLTIQRTQQEDSAVYLCASRRSGEPYGYTFGSGTRLTVV.